The 23 T cell receptor beta chains listed next were all sequenced from one sample in a study of blood T cell repertoires in COVID-19. Repertoires were generated with immunoSEQ multiplex PCR, while TCRdb's copy carries only in-frame clones and drops some. The sample holds some 390,000 clones, 80% to 90% seen once. Specimen: PBMCs or T cells enriched from blood (not recorded which). These TCRs come from a man aged 25 to 40 who had recovered from COVID-19.

The V and J genes are TRBV19 and TRBJ1-3; D gene unclear. Between the trimmed V and J ends, which lost 6 bases and 0 bases, there was a span of 12 bases. The CDR3 is 15 residues long. The germline gives CDR1 LNHDA, CDR2 SQIVND (reference sequence). CDR3 sequence reads: CASSPHSSSGNTIYF. DNA of the CDR3: TGTGCCAGTAGCCCGCATTCCAGCTCTGGAAACACCATATATTTT.

The chain links TRBV28 to TRBJ2-5; D is ambiguous. V was pared by 9 bases and J by 1 base, with 12 bases between. The CDR3 totals 13 residues. Germline V CDR1 and CDR2: MDHEN, SYDVKM. The CDR3 here is CASSFPGQETQYF. The CDR3 nucleotides are TGTGCCAGTTCCTTCCCGGGCCAAGAGACCCAGTACTTC.

In its sample, this clone was seen once. The chain has TRBV27 and TRBJ2-2; no firm D call. Looked up from germline, CDR1 is MNHEY and CDR2 is SMNVEV (reference sequence). This CDR3 has 14 residues. Trimming pared 4 bases from V and 2 bases from J, leaving 8 bases between. Here the CDR3 reads CASSSAINTGELFF. DNA for the CDR3: TGTGCCAGCAGTTCTGCGATTAACACCGGGGAGCTGTTTTTT.

The J gene is TRBJ1-1, the V gene TRBV7-9, with 9 bases that match TRBD1. V shed 5 bases, J shed 4 bases, and the junction held 8 bases outside the gene matches. The CDR3 has 15 residues. From germline, CDR1 is SEHNR and CDR2 FQNEAQ (reference sequence). The DNA for the CDR3 is TGTGCCAGCAGCCCCTGGGACAGGGCGGGCACTGAAGCTTTCTTT. This translates into CASSPWDRAGTEAFF.

The chain employs TRBV7-9 and TRBJ2-5; 8 positions match TRBD2. The CDR3 length is 16 residues. Trimming removed 2 bases from V and 4 bases from J; junction bases left unmatched: 9. The germline CDR1 and CDR2 sequences are SEHNR and FQNEAQ (reference sequence). The CDR3 DNA sequence: TGTGCCAGCAGCTTAACTAGCGGAAGCATCGGAGAGACCCAGTACTTC. Translation gives CASSLTSGSIGETQYF. The whole variable domain, filled in from reference TRBV7-9 and TRBJ2-5, reads DTGVSQNPRHKITKRGQNVTFRCDPISEHNRLYWYRQTLGQGPEFLTYFQNEAQLEKSRLLSDRFSAERPKGSFSTLEIQRTEQGDSAMYLCASSLTSGSIGETQYFGPGTRLLVL.

The chain links TRBV30 to TRBJ1-2; D is undetermined. The CDR3 has 13 residues. In germline, CDR1 is GTSNPN, CDR2 SVGIG (reference sequence). V lost 2 bases and J lost 6, with 13 bases in between. Written as DNA, the CDR3 is TGTGCCTGGAGTCCGACCGGCGGGGATGGCTACACCTTC. It encodes CAWSPTGGDGYTF.

The chain employs TRBV3-1 (or the pseudogene TRBV3-2) and TRBJ2-1; 10 nucleotides match TRBD1. CDR3 length equals 15 residues. Germline V gene lookup returns CDR1 LGHDT and CDR2 YNNKEL (reference sequence). With 4 bases clipped from V and 7 bases from J, the junction kept 7 bases outside the gene matches. This CDR3 is CASSLQDRGQNEQFF. The CDR3, as DNA: TGTGCCAGCAGCCTACAAGACAGGGGGCAGAATGAGCAGTTCTTC.

This rearrangement joins TRBV28 to TRBJ1-5; D call uncertain. Germline values: CDR1 MDHEN, CDR2 SYDVKM. The CDR3 consists of 14 residues. Trimming stripped 5 bases from V and 0 bases from J, with 8 bases between. CDR3 residues: CASSRTDSNQPQHF. In DNA form, the CDR3 reads TGTGCCAGCAGTCGTACAGATAGCAATCAGCCCCAGCATTTT.

The chain couples TRBV2 to TRBJ2-1; 9 bases map to TRBD2. The CDR3 extends over 15 amino acids. Trimming took 6 bases from V and 8 from J; bases not matched to a gene: 11. Germline assignment: CDR1 SNHLY and CDR2 FYNNEI. CDR3 coding DNA: TGTGCCAGCAGGGCGGGAGGGCCGTCTTTACATGAGCAGTTCTTC. It translates to CASRAGGPSLHEQFF.

This chain uses TRBV18 with TRBJ2-7, with 7 bases matching TRBD1. This CDR3 comprises 15 residues. Germline assignment: CDR1 KGHSH and CDR2 LQKENI. V dropped 3 bases and J dropped 2; count of bases not matched to a gene: 7. The CDR3 spells CASSPSGDRAYEQYF. DNA for the CDR3: TGTGCCAGCTCACCTTCCGGGGACAGAGCCTACGAGCAGTACTTC.

This sequence joins TRBV5-1 and TRBJ2-7, with TRBD1 identical over 8 bases. V shed 3 bases and J 1 base; nucleotides not matched to a gene: 6. Per germline, CDR1 SGHRS and CDR2 YFSETQ. The CDR3 consists of 15 residues. The CDR3 here is CASSSLQGVSYEQYF. Written as DNA, the CDR3 is TGCGCCAGCAGCTCTTTACAGGGGGTTTCCTACGAGCAGTACTTC.

V usage is TRBV18 and J usage is TRBJ2-1, with D possibly being TRBD2 (5 bases). The V gene's germline CDR1 is KGHSH and CDR2 LQKENI. The CDR3 covers 13 residues. V dropped 10 bases and J dropped 9 bases, with 19 bases sitting between them. The DNA for the CDR3 is TGTGCCAACTCGGGGTCAGAACGGGGTGAGCAGTTCTTC. It codes for CANSGSERGEQFF.

This rearrangement joins TRBV7-9 to TRBJ1-5, with 10 nucleotides matching TRBD1. The germline CDR1 and CDR2 sequences are SEHNR and FQNEAQ (reference sequence). With 5 bases clipped from V and 6 bases from J, the junction kept 7 bases outside the gene matches. The length of the CDR3 is 15 residues. The CDR3 is CASSPTGTGVQPQHF. The CDR3, as DNA: TGTGCCAGCAGCCCAACCGGGACAGGGGTTCAGCCCCAGCATTTT. The variable domain in full, with the rest retrieved from reference TRBV7-9 and TRBJ1-5, is DTGVSQNPRHKITKRGQNVTFRCDPISEHNRLYWYRQTLGQGPEFLTYFQNEAQLEKSRLLSDRFSAERPKGSFSTLEIQRTEQGDSAMYLCASSPTGTGVQPQHFGDGTRLSIL.

The V gene is TRBV2, the J gene TRBJ1-2; 10 nucleotides align to TRBD1. After removal of 6 bases from V and 3 bases from J, the junction contained 7 bases not matched to a gene. CDR1 and CDR2 (germline): SNHLY, FYNNEI. This CDR3 contains 15 residues. CDR3 residues: CASSGGTGADYGYTF. DNA of the CDR3: TGTGCCAGCAGCGGAGGGACAGGGGCGGACTATGGCTACACCTTC.

The rearrangement links TRBV19 to TRBJ1-2, with D possibly matching TRBD1 (5 bases). Trimming shortened V by 10 bases and J by 0 bases, and 18 bases separated the two germline ends. This CDR3 spans 15 amino acids. Germline CDR1 reads LNHDA; CDR2 reads SQIVND (reference sequence). The CDR3 nucleotides read TGTGCCACCTCACCTGGACAAGCAGCTAACTATGGCTACACCTTC. This gives the protein CATSPGQAANYGYTF.

J is TRBJ1-3 and V is TRBV28, with a possible D match to TRBD1 (6 bases). V was trimmed by 5 bases and J by 0 bases, leaving 17 bases between them. The CDR3 runs 17 residues. Germline V gene sequence: CDR1 MDHEN, CDR2 SYDVKM. This CDR3 is CASSPLGGPGSGNTIYF. The CDR3 region has the DNA TGTGCCAGCAGTCCCCTGGGGGGGCCCGGCTCTGGAAACACCATATATTTT.

CDR3 sequence: CASRRDSAGGNTIYF. CDR3 nucleotides: TGTGCCAGCAGAAGGGACTCGGCGGGAGGAAACACCATATATTTT. The chain uses TRBV7-9 and TRBJ1-3, with D possibly TRBD1 on 5 matching bases. V lost 6 bases and J lost 4, with 16 bases in between. CDR3 length: 15 amino acids. Germline CDR1 SEHNR, CDR2 FQNEAQ (reference sequence).

This clone is a singleton in its sample. This CDR3 reads CASSPQDRETEAFF. In DNA form, the CDR3 reads TGTGCCAGCTCACCACAGGACAGAGAAACTGAAGCTTTCTTT. V and J are TRBV18 and TRBJ1-1; D possibly corresponds to TRBD1 (6 bases). V was clipped by 1 base and J by 5 bases, with 11 bases between them. Germline V gene lookup returns CDR1 KGHSH and CDR2 LQKENI. The CDR3 sequence is 14 residues long.

The genes are TRBV29-1 and TRBJ2-1; 13 bases fit TRBD2. The length of the CDR3 is 15 residues. Germline V gene lookup returns CDR1 SQVTM and CDR2 ANQGSEA. With V trimmed by 6 bases and J by 4 bases, 6 bases remained unmatched. The CDR3 spells CSVQGLAGKYNEQFF. The CDR3 nucleotides read TGCAGCGTACAGGGACTAGCGGGAAAGTACAATGAGCAGTTCTTC.

The rearrangement links TRBV19 to TRBJ2-7; D gene unclear. Trimming removed 5 bases at V and 6 bases at J, with 14 bases between. The germline gives CDR1 LNHDA, CDR2 SQIVND (reference sequence). The CDR3 loop spans 13 amino acids. For the CDR3, the DNA is TGTGCCAGTAGTGTCCCGGGTGGTGGCGAGCAGTACTTC. It specifies CASSVPGGGEQYF.

DNA for the CDR3: TGTGCCAGCAGAAGCGGGTGGAGCTCCTACGAGCAGTACTTC. This encodes CASRSGWSSYEQYF. The chain recombines TRBV6-5 with TRBJ2-7; weak D call: TRBD2 (6 bases). Trimming shortened V by 6 bases and J by 0 bases, and 12 bases separated the two germline ends. The CDR3 is 14 residues long. Per germline, CDR1 MNHEY and CDR2 SVGAGI.

J is TRBJ2-3 and V is TRBV30; TRBD1 matches at 7 bases. This CDR3 is built from 15 residues. The ends lost 2 bases at V and 0 bases at J; junction bases unmatched: 5. Germline V gives CDR1 GTSNPN, CDR2 SVGIG (reference sequence). CDR3 protein: CAWSRGQASTDTQYF. CDR3 sequence (DNA): TGTGCCTGGAGTAGAGGACAGGCAAGCACAGATACGCAGTATTTT.

CDR3 sequence: CSVEDWQVGTEAFF. CDR3 nucleotides: TGCAGCGTTGAAGACTGGCAGGTTGGGACTGAAGCTTTCTTT. The V call is TRBV29-1, the J call TRBJ1-1, with unresolved D. This CDR3 is 14 amino acids long. Per the germline V gene, CDR1 is SQVTM and CDR2 is ANQGSEA. V lost 0 bases to trimming and J lost 5 bases, with 13 bases between them.